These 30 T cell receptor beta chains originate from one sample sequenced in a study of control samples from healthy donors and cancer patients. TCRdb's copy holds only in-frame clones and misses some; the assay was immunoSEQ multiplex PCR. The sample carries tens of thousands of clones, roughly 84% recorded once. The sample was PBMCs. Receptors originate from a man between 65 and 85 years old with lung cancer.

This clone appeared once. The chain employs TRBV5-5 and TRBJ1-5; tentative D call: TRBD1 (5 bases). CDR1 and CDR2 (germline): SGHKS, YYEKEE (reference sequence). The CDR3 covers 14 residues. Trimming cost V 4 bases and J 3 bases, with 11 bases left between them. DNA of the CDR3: TGTGCCAGCAGCGAACAGGAATTCAATCAGCCCCAGCATTTT. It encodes CASSEQEFNQPQHF.

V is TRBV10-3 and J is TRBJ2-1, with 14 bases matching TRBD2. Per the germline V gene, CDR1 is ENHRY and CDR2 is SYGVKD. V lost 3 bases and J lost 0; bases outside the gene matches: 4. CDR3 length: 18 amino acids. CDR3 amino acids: CAISEGTSGGPSYNEQFF. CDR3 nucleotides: TGTGCCATCAGTGAAGGGACTAGCGGGGGTCCCTCCTACAATGAGCAGTTCTTC.

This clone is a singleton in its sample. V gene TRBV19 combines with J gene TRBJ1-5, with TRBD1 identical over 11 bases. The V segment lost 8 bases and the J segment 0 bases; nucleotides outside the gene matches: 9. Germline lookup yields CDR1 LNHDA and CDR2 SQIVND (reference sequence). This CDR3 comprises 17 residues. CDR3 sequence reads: CASVGTGGTYSNQPQHF. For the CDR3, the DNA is TGTGCCAGTGTCGGGACAGGGGGAACCTATAGCAATCAGCCCCAGCATTTT.

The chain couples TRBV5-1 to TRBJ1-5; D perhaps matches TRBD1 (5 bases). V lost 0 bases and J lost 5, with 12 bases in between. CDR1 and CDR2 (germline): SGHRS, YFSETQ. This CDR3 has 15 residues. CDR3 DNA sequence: TGCGCCAGCAGCTTGGGGGACGGGGGGGATCAGCCCCAGCATTTT. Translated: CASSLGDGGDQPQHF.

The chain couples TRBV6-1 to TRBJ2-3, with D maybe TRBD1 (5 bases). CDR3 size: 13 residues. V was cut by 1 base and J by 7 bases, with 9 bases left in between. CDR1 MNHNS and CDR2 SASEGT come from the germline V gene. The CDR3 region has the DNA TGTGCCAGCAGTGAAGAAGACAGCTATACGCAGTATTTT. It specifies CASSEEDSYTQYF.

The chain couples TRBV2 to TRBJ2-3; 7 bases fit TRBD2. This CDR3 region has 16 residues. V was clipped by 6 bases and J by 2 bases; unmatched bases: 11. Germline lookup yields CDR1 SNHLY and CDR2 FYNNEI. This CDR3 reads CASRRRGSGVTDTQYF. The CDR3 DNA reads TGTGCCAGCAGACGGCGGGGGAGCGGGGTCACAGATACGCAGTATTTT.

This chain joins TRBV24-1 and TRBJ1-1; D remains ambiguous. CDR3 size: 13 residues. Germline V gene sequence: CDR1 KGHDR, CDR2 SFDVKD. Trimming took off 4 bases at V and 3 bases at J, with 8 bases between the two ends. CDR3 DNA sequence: TGTGCCACCAGTGACGGGGTGGACACTGAAGCTTTCTTT. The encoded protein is CATSDGVDTEAFF.

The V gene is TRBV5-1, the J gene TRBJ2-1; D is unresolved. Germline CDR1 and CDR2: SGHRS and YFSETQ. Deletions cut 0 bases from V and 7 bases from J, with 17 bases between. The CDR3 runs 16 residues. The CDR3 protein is CASSLVVTVGMNEQFF. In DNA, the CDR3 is TGCGCCAGCAGCTTGGTCGTAACAGTCGGAATGAATGAGCAGTTCTTC. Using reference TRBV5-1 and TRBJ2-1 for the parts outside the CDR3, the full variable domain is KAGVTQTPRYLIKTRGQQVTLSCSPISGHRSVSWYQQTPGQGLQFLFEYFSETQRNKGNFPGRFSGRQFSNSRSEMNVSTLELGDSALYLCASSLVVTVGMNEQFFGPGTRLTVL.

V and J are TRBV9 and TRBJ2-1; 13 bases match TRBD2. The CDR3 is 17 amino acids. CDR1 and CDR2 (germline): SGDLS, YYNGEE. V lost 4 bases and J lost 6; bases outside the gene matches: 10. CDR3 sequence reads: CASSLDTGLAGSNEQFF. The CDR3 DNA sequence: TGTGCCAGCAGCTTGGATACGGGACTAGCGGGGTCCAATGAGCAGTTCTTC.

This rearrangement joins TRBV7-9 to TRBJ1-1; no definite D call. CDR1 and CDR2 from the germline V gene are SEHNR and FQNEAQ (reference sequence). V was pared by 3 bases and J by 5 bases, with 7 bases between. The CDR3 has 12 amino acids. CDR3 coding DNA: TGTGCCAGCAGCTTCCGGGCGACTGAAGCTTTCTTT. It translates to CASSFRATEAFF.

CDR3 in amino acids: CASSFNRATEAFF. CDR3 DNA sequence: TGTGCCAGCAGTTTCAATAGGGCCACTGAAGCTTTCTTT. The rearrangement joins TRBV12-3 or TRBV12-4 to TRBJ1-1; D ambiguous. V was cut by 3 bases and J by 4 bases, with 9 bases left in between. The CDR3 has 13 amino acids.

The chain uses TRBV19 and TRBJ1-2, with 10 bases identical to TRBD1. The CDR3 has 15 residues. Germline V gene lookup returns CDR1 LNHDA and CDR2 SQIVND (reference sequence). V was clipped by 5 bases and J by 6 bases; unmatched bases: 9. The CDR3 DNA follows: TGTGCCAGTAGTCTACCGGGACAGGGGTTGGATGGCTACACCTTC. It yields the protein CASSLPGQGLDGYTF.

The CDR3 coding sequence is TGCAGTGCTAGGTACGCAGATACGCAGTATTTT. Residues: CSARYADTQYF. The chain carries TRBV20-1 and TRBJ2-3; D uncertain. The V gene lost 3 bases and the J gene lost 4 bases, with 5 bases spanning the gap. The CDR3 is 11 residues long. Germline V gene sequence: CDR1 DFQATT, CDR2 SNEGSKA (reference sequence).

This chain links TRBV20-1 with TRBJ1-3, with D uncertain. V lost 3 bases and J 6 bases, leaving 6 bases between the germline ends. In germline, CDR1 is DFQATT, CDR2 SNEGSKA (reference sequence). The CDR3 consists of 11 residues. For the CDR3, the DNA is TGCAGTGCTAGTACCTCAAACACCATATATTTT. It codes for CSASTSNTIYF.

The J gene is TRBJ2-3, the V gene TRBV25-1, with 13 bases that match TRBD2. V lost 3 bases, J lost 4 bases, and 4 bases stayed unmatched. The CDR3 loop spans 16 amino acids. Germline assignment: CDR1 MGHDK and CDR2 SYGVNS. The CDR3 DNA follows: TGTGCCAGCAGTGATCGACTAGCGGGAGGCGCAGATACGCAGTATTTT. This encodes CASSDRLAGGADTQYF.

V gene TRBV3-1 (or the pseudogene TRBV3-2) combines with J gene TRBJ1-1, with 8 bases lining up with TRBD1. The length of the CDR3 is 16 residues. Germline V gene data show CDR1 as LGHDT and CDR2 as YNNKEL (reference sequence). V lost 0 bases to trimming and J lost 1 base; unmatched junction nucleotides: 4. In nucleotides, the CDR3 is TGTGCCAGCAGCCAAGAGGGGACAGGCACGAACACTGAAGCTTTCTTT. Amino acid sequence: CASSQEGTGTNTEAFF.

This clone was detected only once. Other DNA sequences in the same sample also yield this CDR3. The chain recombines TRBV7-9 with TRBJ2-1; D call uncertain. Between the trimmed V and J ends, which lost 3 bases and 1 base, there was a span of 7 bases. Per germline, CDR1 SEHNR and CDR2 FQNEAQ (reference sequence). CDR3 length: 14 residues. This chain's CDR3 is CASSLGFSYNEQFF. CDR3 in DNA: TGTGCCAGCAGCTTGGGATTTTCCTACAATGAGCAGTTCTTC.

The CDR3 coding sequence is TGCGCCAGCAGCTTGCCTAGCGGGGGCCTTAGCACAGATACGCAGTATTTT. Translated: CASSLPSGGLSTDTQYF. The chain combines TRBV5-1 with TRBJ2-3; TRBD2 matches 10 bases. With 1 base clipped from V and 0 bases from J, the junction kept 5 bases outside the gene matches. There are 17 residues in the CDR3. CDR1 is SGHRS, CDR2 YFSETQ, per germline.

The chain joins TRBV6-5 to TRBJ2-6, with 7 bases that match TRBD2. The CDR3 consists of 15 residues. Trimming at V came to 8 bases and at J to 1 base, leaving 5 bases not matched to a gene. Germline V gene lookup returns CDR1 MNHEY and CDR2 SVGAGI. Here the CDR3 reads CASGRVSSGANVLTF. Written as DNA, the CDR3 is TGTGCCAGCGGGAGGGTTAGTTCTGGGGCCAACGTCCTGACTTTC.

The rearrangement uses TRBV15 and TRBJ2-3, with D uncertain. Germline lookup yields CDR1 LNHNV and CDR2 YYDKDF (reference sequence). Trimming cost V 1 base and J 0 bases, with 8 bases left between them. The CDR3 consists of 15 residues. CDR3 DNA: TGTGCCACCAGCAGAGGGCGGTATAGCACAGATACGCAGTATTTT. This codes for CATSRGRYSTDTQYF.

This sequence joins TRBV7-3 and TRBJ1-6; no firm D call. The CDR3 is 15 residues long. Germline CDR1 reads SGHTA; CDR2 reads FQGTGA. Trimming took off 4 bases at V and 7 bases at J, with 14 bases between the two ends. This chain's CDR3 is CASSSMAGGNSPLHF. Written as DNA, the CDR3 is TGTGCCAGCAGCTCCATGGCGGGTGGGAATTCACCCCTCCACTTT. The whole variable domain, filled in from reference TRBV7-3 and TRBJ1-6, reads GAGVSQTPSNKVTEKGKYVELRCDPISGHTALYWYRQSLGQGPEFLIYFQGTGAADDSGLPNDRFFAVRPEGSVSTLKIQRTERGDSAVYLCASSSMAGGNSPLHFGNGTRLTVT.

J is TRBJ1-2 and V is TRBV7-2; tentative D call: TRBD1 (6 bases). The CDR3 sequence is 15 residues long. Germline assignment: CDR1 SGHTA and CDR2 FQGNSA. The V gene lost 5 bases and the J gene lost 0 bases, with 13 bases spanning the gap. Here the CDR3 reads CASSTARQANYGYTF. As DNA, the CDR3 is TGTGCCAGCAGCACAGCGAGACAGGCTAACTATGGCTACACCTTC.

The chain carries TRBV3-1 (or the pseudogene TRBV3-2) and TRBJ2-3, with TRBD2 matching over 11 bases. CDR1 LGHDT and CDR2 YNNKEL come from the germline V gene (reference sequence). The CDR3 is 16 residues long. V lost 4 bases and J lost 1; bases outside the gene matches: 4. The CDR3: CASSLIAGGGTDTQYF. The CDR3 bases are TGTGCCAGCAGCCTAATAGCGGGGGGGGGCACAGATACGCAGTATTTT.

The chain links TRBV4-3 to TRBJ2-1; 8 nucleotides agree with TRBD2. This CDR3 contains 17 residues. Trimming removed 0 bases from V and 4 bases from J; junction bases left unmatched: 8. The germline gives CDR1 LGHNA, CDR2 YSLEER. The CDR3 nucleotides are TGCGCCAGCAGCCAAGATCTGGGGACTAGAAGATACAATGAGCAGTTCTTC. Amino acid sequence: CASSQDLGTRRYNEQFF.

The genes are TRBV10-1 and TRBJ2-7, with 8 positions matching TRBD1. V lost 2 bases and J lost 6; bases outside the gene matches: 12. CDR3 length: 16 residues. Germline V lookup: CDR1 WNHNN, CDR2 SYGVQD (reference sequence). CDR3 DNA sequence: TGCGCCAGCAGTGAGGGTTTGACAGGGGCGAGGGGCGAGCAGTACTTC. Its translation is CASSEGLTGARGEQYF.

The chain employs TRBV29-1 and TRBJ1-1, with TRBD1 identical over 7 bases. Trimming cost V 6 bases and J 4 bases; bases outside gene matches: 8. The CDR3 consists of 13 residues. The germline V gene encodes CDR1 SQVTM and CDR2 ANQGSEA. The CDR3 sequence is CSVVNRGRTEAFF. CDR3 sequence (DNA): TGCAGCGTGGTAAACAGGGGACGCACTGAAGCTTTCTTT.

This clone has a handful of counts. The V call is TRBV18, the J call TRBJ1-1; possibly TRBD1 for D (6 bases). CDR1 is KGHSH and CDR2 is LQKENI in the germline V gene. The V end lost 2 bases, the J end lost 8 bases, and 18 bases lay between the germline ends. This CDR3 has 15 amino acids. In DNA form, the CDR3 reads TGTGCCAGCTCACCAATCCCGGGGACGGGGACAGAAGCTTTCTTT. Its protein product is CASSPIPGTGTEAFF. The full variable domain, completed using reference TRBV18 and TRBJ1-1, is NAGVMQNPRHLVRRRGQEARLRCSPMKGHSHVYWYRQLPEEGLKFMVYLQKENIIDESGMPKERFSAEFPKEGPSILRIQQVVRGDSAAYFCASSPIPGTGTEAFFGQGTRLTVV.

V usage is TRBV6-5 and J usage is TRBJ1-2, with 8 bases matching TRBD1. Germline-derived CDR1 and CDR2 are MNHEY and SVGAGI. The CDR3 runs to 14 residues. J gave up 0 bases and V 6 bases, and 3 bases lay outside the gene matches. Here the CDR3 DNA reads TGTGCCAGCAGAAGGACAGGGACTAACTATGGCTACACCTTC. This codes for CASRRTGTNYGYTF.

CDR3 amino acids: CAMKGTVSSGANVLTF. CDR3 coding DNA: TGTGCCATGAAAGGGACAGTGAGCTCTGGGGCCAACGTCCTGACTTTC. The chain recombines TRBV2 with TRBJ2-6; 7 bases match TRBD1. Germline V gives CDR1 SNHLY, CDR2 FYNNEI. The V gene end was trimmed by 10 bases and the J gene end by 0 bases; junction bases not matched to a gene: 9. The CDR3 consists of 16 residues.

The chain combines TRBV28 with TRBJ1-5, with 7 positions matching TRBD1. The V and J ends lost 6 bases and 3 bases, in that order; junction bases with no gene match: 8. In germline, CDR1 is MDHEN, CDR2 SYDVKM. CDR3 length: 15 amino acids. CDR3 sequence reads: CASRARQGFNQPQHF. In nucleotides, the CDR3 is TGTGCCAGCAGAGCCCGACAGGGCTTCAATCAGCCCCAGCATTTT.